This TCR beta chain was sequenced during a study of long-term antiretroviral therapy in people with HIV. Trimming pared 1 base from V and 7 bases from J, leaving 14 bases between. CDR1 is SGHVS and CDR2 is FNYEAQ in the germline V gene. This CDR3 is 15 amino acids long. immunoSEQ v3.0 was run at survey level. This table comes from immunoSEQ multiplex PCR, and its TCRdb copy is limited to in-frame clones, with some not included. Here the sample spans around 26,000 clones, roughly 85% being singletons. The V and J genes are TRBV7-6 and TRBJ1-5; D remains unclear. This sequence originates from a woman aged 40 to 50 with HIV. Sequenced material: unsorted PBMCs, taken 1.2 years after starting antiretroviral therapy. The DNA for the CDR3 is TGTGCCAGCAGCTTAGTTGCTGGGCAAGGGCAGCCCCAGCATTTT. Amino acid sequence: CASSLVAGQGQPQHF.